One and the same sample provided the 11 T cell receptor beta chains below, sequenced in a study of T cell responses to AZD1222 COVID-19 vaccine. Here immunoSEQ multiplex PCR was the method, and the copy in TCRdb shows in-frame clones only, minus some. This table has about 69,000 clones, 80% to 90% appearing once. Sequenced here: peripheral blood, sampled on day 0 of AZD1222 vaccination. These receptor sequences come from an adult in good health.

The chain has TRBV4-2 and TRBJ1-5; 8 positions match TRBD1. The germline V gene has CDR1 LGHNA and CDR2 YNFKEQ. CDR3 length equals 16 residues. J lost 5 bases, V lost 1 base, and 7 bases had no gene match. In DNA, the CDR3 is TGTGCCAGCAGCCAAGTTCCGGGACAGGAGGATCAGCCCCAGCATTTT. The encoded protein is CASSQVPGQEDQPQHF.

This chain uses TRBV11-2 with TRBJ1-2, with no clear D. The ends were cut back, 1 base at V and 7 bases at J, with 10 bases in the middle. CDR3 size: 13 residues. Germline V gene lookup returns CDR1 SGHAT and CDR2 FQNNGV. CDR3 protein: CASSLVREGGYTF. In DNA, the CDR3 is TGTGCCAGCAGCTTAGTTAGGGAGGGTGGCTACACCTTC.

In its sample, this clone was seen once. The rearrangement links TRBV6-1 to TRBJ1-4, with no clear D. The V end was cut by 2 bases, the J end by 5 bases, with 12 bases between. Germline-derived CDR1 and CDR2 are MNHNS and SASEGT. The CDR3 runs 15 residues. CDR3 region: CASSELGSNNEKLFF. CDR3 sequence (DNA): TGTGCCAGCAGTGAATTGGGGTCCAACAATGAAAAACTGTTTTTT.

The chain joins TRBV5-6 to TRBJ2-7; 7 nucleotides match TRBD1. The CDR3 is 14 amino acids. V was pared by 4 bases and J by 3 bases, with 7 bases of the junction left unmatched. The germline gives CDR1 SGHDT, CDR2 YYEEEE. CDR3 nucleotides: TGTGCCAGCAGCCCGACAGGGTACCTCTACGAGCAGTACTTC. Translation gives CASSPTGYLYEQYF.

The rearrangement uses TRBV7-2 and TRBJ2-7, with D possibly matching TRBD1 (6 bases). V was clipped by 7 bases and J by 2 bases, with 15 bases between them. The CDR3 runs 14 residues. Germline values: CDR1 SGHTA, CDR2 FQGNSA. CDR3 nucleotide sequence: TGTGCCAGCAACCTCCGCCAGGGGCCCTACGAGCAGTACTTC. Residues: CASNLRQGPYEQYF.

This chain uses TRBV28 with TRBJ1-4; no clear D gene. V was pared by 3 bases and J by 8 bases, with 4 bases between. Per germline, CDR1 MDHEN and CDR2 SYDVKM. This CDR3 contains 11 residues. The CDR3 coding sequence is TGTGCCAGCAGTTTTGAGGAAAAACTGTTTTTT. It translates to CASSFEEKLFF.

V gene TRBV18 combines with J gene TRBJ2-7; D tentatively fits TRBD1 or TRBD2 (5 bases each). Germline lookup yields CDR1 KGHSH and CDR2 LQKENI. Between the trimmed V and J ends, which lost 1 base and 5 bases, there was a span of 21 bases. The CDR3 is 17 residues long. The CDR3 DNA reads as TGTGCCAGCTCACCACAAACCGGGGTTACAGGTATTCACGAGCAGTACTTC. As protein: CASSPQTGVTGIHEQYF.

The V gene is TRBV25-1, the J gene TRBJ1-1; 12 positions agree with TRBD1. The V and J ends lost 3 bases and 9 bases, in that order; junction bases with no gene match: 5. The CDR3 length is 14 residues. Germline assignment: CDR1 MGHDK and CDR2 SYGVNS. Written as DNA, the CDR3 is TGTGCCAGCAGTGAGCGAGGGACAGGGGGCCAAGCTTTCTTT. Amino acids: CASSERGTGGQAFF. Using reference TRBV25-1 and TRBJ1-1 for the parts outside the CDR3, the full variable domain is EADIYQTPRYLVIGTGKKITLECSQTMGHDKMYWYQQDPGMELHLIHYSYGVNSTEKGDLSSESTVSRIRTEHFPLTLESARPSHTSQYLCASSERGTGGQAFFGQGTRLTVV.

This clone appeared once. The rearrangement uses TRBV3-1 (or the pseudogene TRBV3-2) and TRBJ2-5; 9 bases align to TRBD2. Germline assignment: CDR1 LGHDT and CDR2 YNNKEL (reference sequence). This CDR3 contains 16 residues. Trimming at V came to 0 bases and at J to 5 bases, leaving 7 bases not matched to a gene. In DNA form, the CDR3 reads TGTGCCAGCAGCCAAGATCTTAGCGGGGGAGGGGAGACCCAGTACTTC. This sequence encodes CASSQDLSGGGETQYF.

This sequence joins TRBV18 and TRBJ2-1, with D possibly being TRBD2 (5 bases). The germline CDR1 and CDR2 sequences are KGHSH and LQKENI. Trimming took 3 bases from V and 3 from J, leaving 12 bases between them. There are 15 residues in the CDR3. The CDR3 loop reads CASSPTGLNYNEQFF. The CDR3 nucleotides read TGTGCCAGCTCACCTACGGGATTGAACTACAATGAGCAGTTCTTC.

The chain combines TRBV19 with TRBJ1-4; no firm D call. This CDR3 has 15 residues. V lost 3 bases and J lost 0, with 8 bases in between. In germline, CDR1 is LNHDA, CDR2 SQIVND (reference sequence). The CDR3 loop reads CASSIFSATNEKLFF. DNA of the CDR3: TGTGCCAGTAGTATTTTCAGTGCAACTAATGAAAAACTGTTTTTT.